The 7 T cell receptor beta chains below were found in one sample sequenced in a study of blood T cell repertoires in COVID-19. The repertoire was sequenced with immunoSEQ multiplex PCR; TCRdb's copy has only in-frame clones and lacks some. The sample holds about 210,000 clones, 75% to 85% seen once. Specimen: PBMCs or T cells enriched from blood (not recorded which). Every receptor here comes from a man aged 25 to 45 with acute COVID-19.

This clone came up a few times. This rearrangement joins TRBV10-1 to TRBJ2-2; TRBD2 matches 8 bases. Germline lookup yields CDR1 WNHNN and CDR2 SYGVQD (reference sequence). Trimming removed 11 bases from V and 4 bases from J; junction bases left unmatched: 6. The CDR3 spans 13 residues. CDR3 DNA: TGCGCCTCCACTAGCGGATTCACCGGGGAGCTGTTTTTT. Translated: CASTSGFTGELFF.

The chain links TRBV4-2 to TRBJ2-6, with TRBD1 identical over 9 bases. The CDR3 has 20 amino acids. The junction had 19 bases not matched to a gene; V was cut back by 7 bases and J by 3 bases. CDR1 is LGHNA and CDR2 is YNFKEQ in the germline V gene. The CDR3 spells CASTSHSGTGYGNGANVLTF. The CDR3 nucleotides are TGTGCCAGCACCTCCCACTCCGGGACAGGGTATGGTAATGGGGCCAACGTCCTGACTTTC.

This clone appeared a few times. This rearrangement joins TRBV3-1 (or the pseudogene TRBV3-2) to TRBJ2-7; perhaps TRBD2 as D (5 bases). The V end lost 6 bases, the J end lost 3 bases, and 6 bases lay between the germline ends. The CDR3 covers 11 residues. CDR1 and CDR2 from the germline V gene are LGHDT and YNNKEL (reference sequence). Written as DNA, the CDR3 is TGTGCCAGCAGACGGGACTACGAGCAGTACTTC. This sequence encodes CASRRDYEQYF.

This chain connects TRBV5-6 to TRBJ2-7, with D hard to call. CDR3 length: 15 amino acids. V gave up 3 bases and J gave up 0 bases, with 13 bases separating them. Per the germline V gene, CDR1 is SGHDT and CDR2 is YYEEEE. As DNA, the CDR3 is TGTGCCAGCAGCTCCCCAGACTTGTTCTCCTACGAGCAGTACTTC. Translation gives CASSSPDLFSYEQYF.

V and J are TRBV30 and TRBJ2-7; weak D call: TRBD1 (6 bases). The CDR3 is 14 amino acids. Trimming removed 0 bases from V and 1 base from J, with 10 bases in between. Looked up from germline, CDR1 is GTSNPN and CDR2 is SVGIG (reference sequence). The CDR3 spells CAWSVQGLSYEQYF. CDR3 bases: TGTGCCTGGAGTGTACAGGGATTATCCTACGAGCAGTACTTC.

The rearrangement joins TRBV14 to TRBJ1-6; 11 nucleotides align to TRBD1. The CDR3 is 14 residues long. Trimming took 4 bases from V and 10 from J; bases not matched to a gene: 3. Germline V gene data show CDR1 as SGHDN and CDR2 as FVKESK. The CDR3 here is CASSPGTGGSPLHF. The CDR3 DNA reads TGTGCCAGCAGCCCGGGGACAGGGGGATCACCCCTCCACTTT.

CDR3 bases: TGTGCCAGCAGCGTCCGGGACAACTCCTACGAGCAGTACTTC. Its protein product is CASSVRDNSYEQYF. The chain has TRBV7-9 and TRBJ2-7, with D perhaps matching TRBD1 (6 bases). Germline V gene sequence: CDR1 SEHNR, CDR2 FQNEAQ (reference sequence). This CDR3 comprises 14 residues. V shed 5 bases and J shed 0 bases, with 11 bases lying between them.